Sequencing of this T cell receptor beta chain was carried out in a study of shared clonotypes between healthy human individuals. Turning to the study itself: Per donor, three plates held CD4 naive cells, three held CD4 memory, two held CD8 naive and one held CD8 memory.

Germline-derived CDR1 and CDR2 are LNHNV and YYDKDF (reference sequence). The J segment lost 3 bases and the V segment lost 2 bases, leaving 2 bases of the junction unmatched. CDR3 length: 14 residues. Comments on this clone: Other DNA sequences within the sample encode an identical CDR3.

Clones were read by immunoSEQ multiplex PCR, and TCRdb kept only the in-frame ones, dropping some. Of under 2.5 million clones in the sample, about 90% were seen once. The source is a man between 18 and 29 years old in good health. Some clones in this sample may be carry-over from other donors' samples. The chain employs TRBV15 and TRBJ2-7; 9 bases fit TRBD2. Sample: naive CD4+ T cells from PBMCs. Documented subset: CD45RA+ positively selected. CDR3 protein: CATSRTSGLYEQYF. Here the CDR3 DNA reads TGTGCCACCAGCAGAACTAGCGGGCTCTACGAGCAGTACTTC.